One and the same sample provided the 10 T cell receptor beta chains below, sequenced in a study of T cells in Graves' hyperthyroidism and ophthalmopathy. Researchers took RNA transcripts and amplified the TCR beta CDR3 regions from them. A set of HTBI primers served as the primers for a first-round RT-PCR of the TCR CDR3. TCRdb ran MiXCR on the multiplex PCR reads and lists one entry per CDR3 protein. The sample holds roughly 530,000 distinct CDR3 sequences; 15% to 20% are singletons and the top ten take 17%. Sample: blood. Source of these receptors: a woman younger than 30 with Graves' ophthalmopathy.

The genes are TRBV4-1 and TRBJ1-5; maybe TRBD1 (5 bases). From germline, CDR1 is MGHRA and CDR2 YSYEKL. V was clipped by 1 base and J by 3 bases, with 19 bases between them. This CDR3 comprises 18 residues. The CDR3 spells CASSQVYSGDSSNQPQHF. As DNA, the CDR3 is TGCGCCAGCAGCCAAGTTTATTCAGGCGACAGTTCCAATCAGCCCCAGCATTTT.

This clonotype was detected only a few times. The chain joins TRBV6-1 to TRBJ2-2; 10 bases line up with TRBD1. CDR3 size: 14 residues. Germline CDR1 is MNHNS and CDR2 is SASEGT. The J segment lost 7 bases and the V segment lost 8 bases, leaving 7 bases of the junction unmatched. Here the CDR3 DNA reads TGTGCCAGCCGAGGGACAGGGGAGAGCGGGGAGCTGTTTTTT. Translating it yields CASRGTGESGELFF.

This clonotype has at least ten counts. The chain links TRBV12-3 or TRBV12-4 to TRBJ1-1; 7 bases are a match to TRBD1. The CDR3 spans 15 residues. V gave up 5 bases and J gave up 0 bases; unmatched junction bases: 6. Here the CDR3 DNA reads TGTGCCAGCAGTCAGGGACAGATTATGAACACTGAAGCTTTCTTT. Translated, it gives CASSQGQIMNTEAFF.

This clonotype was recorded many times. The CDR3 nucleotides read TGTGCCAGCAGCTTCCCGACAGGGGACTATGGCTACACCTTC. Protein product: CASSFPTGDYGYTF. The rearrangement links TRBV5-6 to TRBJ1-2, with 8 bases that match TRBD1. Germline CDR1 reads SGHDT; CDR2 reads YYEEEE. There are 14 residues in the CDR3. Trimming at V came to 2 bases and at J to 3 bases, leaving 3 bases not matched to a gene.

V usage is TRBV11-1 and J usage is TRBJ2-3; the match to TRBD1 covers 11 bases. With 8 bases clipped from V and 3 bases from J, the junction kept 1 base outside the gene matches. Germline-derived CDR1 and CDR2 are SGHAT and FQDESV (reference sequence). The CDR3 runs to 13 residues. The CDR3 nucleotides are TGTGCCAGCGGACAGGGGGCAACAGATACGCAGTATTTT. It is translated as CASGQGATDTQYF.

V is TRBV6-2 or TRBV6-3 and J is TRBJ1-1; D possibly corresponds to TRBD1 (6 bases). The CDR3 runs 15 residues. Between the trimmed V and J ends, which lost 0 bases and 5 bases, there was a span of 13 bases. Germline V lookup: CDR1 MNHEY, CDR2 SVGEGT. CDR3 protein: CASSYSGGGGTEAFF. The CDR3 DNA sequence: TGTGCCAGCAGTTACTCGGGGGGCGGTGGGACTGAAGCTTTCTTT.

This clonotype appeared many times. The chain's CDR3 is CASSLADPTQYF. CDR3 coding DNA: TGTGCCAGCAGCTTAGCAGACCCTACGCAGTATTTT. The J gene is TRBJ2-3, the V gene TRBV7-2; no definite D call. From germline, CDR1 is SGHTA and CDR2 FQGNSA. Trimming shortened V by 0 bases and J by 8 bases, and 6 bases separated the two germline ends. There are 12 residues in the CDR3.

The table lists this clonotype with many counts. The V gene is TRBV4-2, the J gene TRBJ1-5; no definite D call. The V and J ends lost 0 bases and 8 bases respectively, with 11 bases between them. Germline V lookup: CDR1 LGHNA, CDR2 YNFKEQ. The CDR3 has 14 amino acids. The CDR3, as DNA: TGTGCCAGCAGCCAAGAAACAGTACAAGAGCCCCAGCATTTT. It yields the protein CASSQETVQEPQHF.

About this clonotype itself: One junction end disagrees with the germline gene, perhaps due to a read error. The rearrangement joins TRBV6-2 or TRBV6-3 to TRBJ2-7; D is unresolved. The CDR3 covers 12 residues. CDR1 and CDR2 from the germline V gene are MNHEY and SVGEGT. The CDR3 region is CASSYSVDDQYF. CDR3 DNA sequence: TGTGCCAGCAGTTACTCGGTAGACGATCAGTACTTC.

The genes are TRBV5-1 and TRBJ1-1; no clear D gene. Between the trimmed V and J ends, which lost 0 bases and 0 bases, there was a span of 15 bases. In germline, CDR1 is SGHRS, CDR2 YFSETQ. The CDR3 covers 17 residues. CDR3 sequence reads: CASSLGLRSDLNTEAFF. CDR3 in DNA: TGCGCCAGCAGCTTGGGGCTACGGTCAGACCTGAACACTGAAGCTTTCTTT.